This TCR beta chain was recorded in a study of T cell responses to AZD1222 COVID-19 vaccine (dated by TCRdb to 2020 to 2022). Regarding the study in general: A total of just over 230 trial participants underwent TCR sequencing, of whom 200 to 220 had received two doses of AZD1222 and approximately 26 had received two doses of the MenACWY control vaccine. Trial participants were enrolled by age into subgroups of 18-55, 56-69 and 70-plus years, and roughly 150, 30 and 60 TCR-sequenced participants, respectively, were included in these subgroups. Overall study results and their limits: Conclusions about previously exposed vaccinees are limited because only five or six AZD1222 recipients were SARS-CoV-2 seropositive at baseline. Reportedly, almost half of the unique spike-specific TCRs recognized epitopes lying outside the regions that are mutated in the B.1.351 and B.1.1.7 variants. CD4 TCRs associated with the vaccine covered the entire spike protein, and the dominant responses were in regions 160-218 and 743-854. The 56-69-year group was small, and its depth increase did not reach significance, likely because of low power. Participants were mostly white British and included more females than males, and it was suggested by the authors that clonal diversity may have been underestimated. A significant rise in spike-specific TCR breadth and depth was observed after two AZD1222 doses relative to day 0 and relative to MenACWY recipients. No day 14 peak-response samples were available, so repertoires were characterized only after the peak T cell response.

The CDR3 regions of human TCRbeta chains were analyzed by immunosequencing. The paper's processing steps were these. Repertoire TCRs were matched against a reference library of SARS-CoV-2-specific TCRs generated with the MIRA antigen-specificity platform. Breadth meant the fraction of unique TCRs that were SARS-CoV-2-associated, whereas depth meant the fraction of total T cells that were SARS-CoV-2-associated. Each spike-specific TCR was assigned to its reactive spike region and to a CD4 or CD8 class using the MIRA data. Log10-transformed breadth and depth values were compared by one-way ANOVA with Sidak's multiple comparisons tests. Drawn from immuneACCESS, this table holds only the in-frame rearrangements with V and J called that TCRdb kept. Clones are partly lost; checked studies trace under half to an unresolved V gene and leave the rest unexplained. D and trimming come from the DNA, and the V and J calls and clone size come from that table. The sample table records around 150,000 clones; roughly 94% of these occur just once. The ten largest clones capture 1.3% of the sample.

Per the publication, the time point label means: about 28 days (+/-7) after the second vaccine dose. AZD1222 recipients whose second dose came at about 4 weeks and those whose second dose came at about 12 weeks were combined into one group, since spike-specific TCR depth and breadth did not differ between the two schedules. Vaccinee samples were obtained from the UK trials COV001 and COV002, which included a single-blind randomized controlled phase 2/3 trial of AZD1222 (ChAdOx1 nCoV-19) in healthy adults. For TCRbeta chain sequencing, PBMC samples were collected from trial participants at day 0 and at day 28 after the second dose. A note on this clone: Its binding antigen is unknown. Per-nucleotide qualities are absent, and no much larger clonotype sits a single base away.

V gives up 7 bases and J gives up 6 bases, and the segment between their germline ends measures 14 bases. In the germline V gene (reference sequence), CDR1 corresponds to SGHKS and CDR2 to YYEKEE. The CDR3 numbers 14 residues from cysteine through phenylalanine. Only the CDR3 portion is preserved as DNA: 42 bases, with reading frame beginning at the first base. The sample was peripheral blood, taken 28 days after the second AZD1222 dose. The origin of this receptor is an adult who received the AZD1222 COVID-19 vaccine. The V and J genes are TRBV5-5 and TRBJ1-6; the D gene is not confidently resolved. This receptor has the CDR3 CASETLGGNSPLHF. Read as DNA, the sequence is TGTGCCAGCGAAACCCTCGGAGGTAATTCACCCCTCCACTTT.